This T cell receptor (beta chain) was sequenced during a study of blood T cells in healthy people across ages. Study-wide points: Strong correlation existed between TCR beta diversity and naive T cell percentage. In long-lived donors, naive CD4+ cell counts and diversity exceeded those of aged donors.

A note on this clonotype: Its antigen is as yet unknown.

This CDR3 has 14 amino acids. After removal of 6 bases from V and 4 bases from J, the junction contained 8 bases not matched to a gene. The V gene's germline CDR1 is DFQATT and CDR2 SNEGSKA (reference sequence). Primed by a sample-barcoded 5' primer and a J-beta primer mix, a second PCR proceeded for about 6 to 11 cycles. Each CDR3 protein gets one entry after TCRdb re-called the 5' RACE reads with MiXCR. This table has some 800,000 distinct CDR3 sequences, approximately 25% appearing once. The same specimen was also included in a second study, on T cells of mothers and their children.

Sequences were obtained from blood. The clonotype was recovered from a boy younger than 18 in good health. The rearrangement uses TRBV20-1 and TRBJ1-2; 10 bases fit TRBD1. CDR3 amino acids: CSANDRGRGYGYTF. The CDR3 nucleotides are TGCAGTGCAAATGACAGGGGGCGCGGCTATGGCTACACCTTC.